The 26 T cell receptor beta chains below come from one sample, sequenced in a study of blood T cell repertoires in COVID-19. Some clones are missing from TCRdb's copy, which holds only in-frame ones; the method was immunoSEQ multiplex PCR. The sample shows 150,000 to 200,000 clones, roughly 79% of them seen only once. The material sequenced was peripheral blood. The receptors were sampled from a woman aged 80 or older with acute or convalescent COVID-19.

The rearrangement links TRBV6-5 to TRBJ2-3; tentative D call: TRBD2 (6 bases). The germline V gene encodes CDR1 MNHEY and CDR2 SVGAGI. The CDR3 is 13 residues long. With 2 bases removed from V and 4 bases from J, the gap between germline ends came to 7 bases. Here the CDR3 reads CASSYRLADTQYF. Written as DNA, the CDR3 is TGTGCCAGCAGTTACCGACTAGCAGATACGCAGTATTTT.

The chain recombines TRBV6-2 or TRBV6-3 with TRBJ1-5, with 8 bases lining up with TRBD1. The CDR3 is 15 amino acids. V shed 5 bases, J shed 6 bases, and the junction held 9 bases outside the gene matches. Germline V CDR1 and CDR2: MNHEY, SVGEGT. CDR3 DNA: TGTGCCAGCAGTCGCCCCGCAGGGGGCGGTCAGCCCCAGCATTTT. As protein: CASSRPAGGGQPQHF.

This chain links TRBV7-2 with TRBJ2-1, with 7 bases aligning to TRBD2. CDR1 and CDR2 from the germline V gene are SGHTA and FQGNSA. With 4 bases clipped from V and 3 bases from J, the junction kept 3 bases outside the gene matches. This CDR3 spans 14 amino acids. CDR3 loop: CASSSSGIYNEQFF. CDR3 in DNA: TGTGCCAGCAGCTCCAGCGGGATCTACAATGAGCAGTTCTTC.

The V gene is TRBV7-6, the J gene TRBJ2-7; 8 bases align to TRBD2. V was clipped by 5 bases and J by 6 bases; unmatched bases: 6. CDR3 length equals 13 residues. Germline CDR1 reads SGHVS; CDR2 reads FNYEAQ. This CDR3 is CASSPRGGGEQYF. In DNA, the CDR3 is TGTGCCAGCAGCCCCCGGGGGGGAGGCGAGCAGTACTTC.

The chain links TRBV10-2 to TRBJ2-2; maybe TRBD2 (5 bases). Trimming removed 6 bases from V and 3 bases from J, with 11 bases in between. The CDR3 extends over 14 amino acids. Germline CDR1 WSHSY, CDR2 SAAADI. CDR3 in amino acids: CASRSLADTGELFF. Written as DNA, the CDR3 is TGCGCCAGCAGATCCCTAGCAGACACCGGGGAGCTGTTTTTT.

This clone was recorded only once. The CDR3: CASSDETGGRGNSPLHF. Here the CDR3 DNA reads TGTGCCAGCAGCGACGAGACAGGGGGTCGAGGGAATTCACCCCTCCACTTT. The V and J genes are TRBV9 and TRBJ1-6, with 9 bases aligning to TRBD1. This CDR3 is 17 amino acids long. Per germline, CDR1 SGDLS and CDR2 YYNGEE. V gave up 3 bases and J gave up 7 bases; unmatched junction bases: 11.

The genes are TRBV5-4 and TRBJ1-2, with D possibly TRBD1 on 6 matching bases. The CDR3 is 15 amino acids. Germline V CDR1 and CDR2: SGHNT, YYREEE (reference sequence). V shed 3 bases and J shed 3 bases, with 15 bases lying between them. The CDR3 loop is CASSWDTRPDYGYTF. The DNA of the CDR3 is TGTGCCAGCAGCTGGGACACGCGACCCGACTATGGCTACACCTTC.

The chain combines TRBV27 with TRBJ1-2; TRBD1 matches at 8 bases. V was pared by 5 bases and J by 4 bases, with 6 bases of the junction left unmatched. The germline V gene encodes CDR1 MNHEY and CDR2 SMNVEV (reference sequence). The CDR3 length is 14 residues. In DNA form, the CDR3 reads TGTGCCAGCAGTCCGGCGGACAGGGTCTATGGCTACACCTTC. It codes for CASSPADRVYGYTF.

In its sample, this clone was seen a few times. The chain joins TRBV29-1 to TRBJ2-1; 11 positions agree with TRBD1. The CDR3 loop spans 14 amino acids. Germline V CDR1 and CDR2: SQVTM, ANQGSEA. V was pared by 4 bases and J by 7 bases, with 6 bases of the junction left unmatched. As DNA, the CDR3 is TGCAGCGTTGCCGGGACAGGGGGGTGGAATGAGCAGTTCTTC. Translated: CSVAGTGGWNEQFF.

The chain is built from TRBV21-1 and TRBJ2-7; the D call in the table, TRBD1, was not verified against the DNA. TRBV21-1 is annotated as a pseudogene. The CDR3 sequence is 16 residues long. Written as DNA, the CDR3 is TGTGCCAGCAGCGGTGACTTGGCAGGGCTCAACTACGAGCAGTACTTC. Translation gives CASSGDLAGLNYEQYF.

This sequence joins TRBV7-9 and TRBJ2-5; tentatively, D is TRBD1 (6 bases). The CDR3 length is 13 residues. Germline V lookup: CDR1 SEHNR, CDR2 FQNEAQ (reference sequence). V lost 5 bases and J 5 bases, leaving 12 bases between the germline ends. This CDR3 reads CASSPQGEETQYF. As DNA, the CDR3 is TGTGCCAGCAGCCCACAGGGAGAGGAGACCCAGTACTTC.

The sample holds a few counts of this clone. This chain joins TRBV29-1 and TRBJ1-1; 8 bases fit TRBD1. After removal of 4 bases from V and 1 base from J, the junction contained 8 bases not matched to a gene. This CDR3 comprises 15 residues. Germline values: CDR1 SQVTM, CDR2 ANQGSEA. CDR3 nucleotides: TGCAGCGTTGGCCTCAGGACAGGGTGGAACACTGAAGCTTTCTTT. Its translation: CSVGLRTGWNTEAFF. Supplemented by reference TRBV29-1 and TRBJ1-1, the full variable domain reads SAVISQKPSRDICQRGTSLTIQCQVDSQVTMMFWYRQQPGQSLTLIATANQGSEATYESGFVIDKFPISRPNLTFSTLTVSNMSPEDSSIYLCSVGLRTGWNTEAFFGQGTRLTVV.

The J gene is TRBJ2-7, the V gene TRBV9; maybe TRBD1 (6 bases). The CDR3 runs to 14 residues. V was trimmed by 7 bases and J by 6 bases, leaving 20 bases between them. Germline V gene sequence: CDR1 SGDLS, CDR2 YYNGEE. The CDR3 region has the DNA TGTGCCAGCCTAAAGGGAACAGGGCCGGGCGAGCAGTACTTC. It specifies CASLKGTGPGEQYF.

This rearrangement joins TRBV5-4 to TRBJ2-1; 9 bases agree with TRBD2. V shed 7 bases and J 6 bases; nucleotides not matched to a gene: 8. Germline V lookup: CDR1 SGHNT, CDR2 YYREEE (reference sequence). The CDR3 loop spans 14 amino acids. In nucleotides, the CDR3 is TGTGCCAGCCTCAAGCGGGAGGCTGGCAATGAGCAGTTCTTC. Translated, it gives CASLKREAGNEQFF.

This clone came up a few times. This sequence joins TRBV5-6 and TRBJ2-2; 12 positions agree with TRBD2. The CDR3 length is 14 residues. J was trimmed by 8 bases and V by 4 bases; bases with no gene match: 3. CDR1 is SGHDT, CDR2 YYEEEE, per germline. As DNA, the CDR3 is TGTGCCAGCAGCACCGGACTAGCGGGAGGGGAGCTGTTTTTT. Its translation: CASSTGLAGGELFF.

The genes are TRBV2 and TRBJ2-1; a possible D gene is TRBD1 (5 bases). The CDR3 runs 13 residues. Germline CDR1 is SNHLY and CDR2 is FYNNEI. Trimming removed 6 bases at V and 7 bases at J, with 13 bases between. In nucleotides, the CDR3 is TGTGCCAGCAGCGTCAGACAGAATAATGAGCAGTTCTTC. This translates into CASSVRQNNEQFF.

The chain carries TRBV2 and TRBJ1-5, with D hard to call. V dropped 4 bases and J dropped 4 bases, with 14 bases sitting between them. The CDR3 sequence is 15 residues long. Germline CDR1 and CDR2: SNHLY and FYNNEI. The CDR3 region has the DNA TGTGCCAGCAGTGGGGTTGCAGGCCCTAATCAGCCCCAGCATTTT. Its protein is CASSGVAGPNQPQHF. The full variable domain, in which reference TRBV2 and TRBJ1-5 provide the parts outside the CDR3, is EPEVTQTPSHQVTQMGQEVILRCVPISNHLYFYWYRQILGQKVEFLVSFYNNEISEKSEIFDDQFSVERPDGSNFTLKIRSTKLEDSAMYFCASSGVAGPNQPQHFGDGTRLSIL.

The CDR3, as DNA: TGTGCCAGCAGCCAAGTGGGGCAGCCTGACACCTTC. Translating gives CASSQVGQPDTF. V is TRBV3-1 (or the pseudogene TRBV3-2) and J is TRBJ1-2; D might be TRBD1 (5 bases). Trimming shortened V by 1 base and J by 12 bases, and 12 bases separated the two germline ends. The CDR3 has 12 residues. The V gene's germline CDR1 is LGHDT and CDR2 YNNKEL (reference sequence).

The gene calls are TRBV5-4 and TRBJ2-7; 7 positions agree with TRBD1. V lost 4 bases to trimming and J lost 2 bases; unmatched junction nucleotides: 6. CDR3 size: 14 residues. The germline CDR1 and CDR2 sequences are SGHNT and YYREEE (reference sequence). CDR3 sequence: CASSTIQGAYEQYF. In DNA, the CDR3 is TGTGCCAGCAGCACAATTCAGGGGGCCTACGAGCAGTACTTC.

CDR3 amino acids: CASSYSGGGGYTF. In DNA, the CDR3 is TGTGCCAGCAGTTATTCGGGGGGCGGTGGCTACACCTTC. This chain joins TRBV6-5 and TRBJ1-2; tentative D call: TRBD1 (6 bases). The germline CDR1 and CDR2 sequences are MNHEY and SVGAGI. The CDR3 loop spans 13 amino acids. Trimming left V 3 bases short and J 7 bases short, with 12 bases between.

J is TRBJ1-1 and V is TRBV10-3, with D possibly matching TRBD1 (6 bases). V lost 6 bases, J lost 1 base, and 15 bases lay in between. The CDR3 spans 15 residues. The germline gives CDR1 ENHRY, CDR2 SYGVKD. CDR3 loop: CAIRRAQGENTEAFF. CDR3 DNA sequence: TGTGCCATCAGGAGGGCACAGGGAGAGAACACTGAAGCTTTCTTT.

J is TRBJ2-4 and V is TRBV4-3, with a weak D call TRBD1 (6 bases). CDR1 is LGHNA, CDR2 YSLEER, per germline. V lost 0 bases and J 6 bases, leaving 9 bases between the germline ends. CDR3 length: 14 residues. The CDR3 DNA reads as TGCGCCAGCAGCCAAGACCAACAGGGAAACATTCAGTACTTC. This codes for CASSQDQQGNIQYF.

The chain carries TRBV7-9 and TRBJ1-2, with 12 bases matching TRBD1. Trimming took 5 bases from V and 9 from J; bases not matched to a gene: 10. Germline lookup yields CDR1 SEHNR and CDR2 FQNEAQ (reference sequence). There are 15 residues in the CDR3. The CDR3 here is CASSTTGTGGASYTF. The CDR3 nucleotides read TGTGCCAGCAGCACGACCGGGACAGGGGGCGCAAGCTACACCTTC.

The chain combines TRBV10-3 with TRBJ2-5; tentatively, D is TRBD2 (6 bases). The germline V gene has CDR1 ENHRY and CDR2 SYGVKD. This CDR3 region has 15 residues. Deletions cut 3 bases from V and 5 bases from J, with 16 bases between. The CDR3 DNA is TGTGCCATCAGTGACTCGGTGCGGGGTATGGAGACCCAGTACTTC. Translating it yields CAISDSVRGMETQYF.

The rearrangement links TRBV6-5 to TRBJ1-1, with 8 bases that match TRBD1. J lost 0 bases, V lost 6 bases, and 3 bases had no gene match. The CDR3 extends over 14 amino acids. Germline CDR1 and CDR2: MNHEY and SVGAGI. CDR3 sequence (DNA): TGTGCCAGCAGCCTCAGGGGGCTGAACACTGAAGCTTTCTTT. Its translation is CASSLRGLNTEAFF.

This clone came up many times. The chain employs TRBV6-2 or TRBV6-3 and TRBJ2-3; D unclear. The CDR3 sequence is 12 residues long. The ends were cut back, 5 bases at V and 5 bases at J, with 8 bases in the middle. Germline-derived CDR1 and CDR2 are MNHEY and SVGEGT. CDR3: CASSRELDTQYF. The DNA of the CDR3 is TGTGCCAGCAGTCGAGAGTTAGATACGCAGTATTTT.